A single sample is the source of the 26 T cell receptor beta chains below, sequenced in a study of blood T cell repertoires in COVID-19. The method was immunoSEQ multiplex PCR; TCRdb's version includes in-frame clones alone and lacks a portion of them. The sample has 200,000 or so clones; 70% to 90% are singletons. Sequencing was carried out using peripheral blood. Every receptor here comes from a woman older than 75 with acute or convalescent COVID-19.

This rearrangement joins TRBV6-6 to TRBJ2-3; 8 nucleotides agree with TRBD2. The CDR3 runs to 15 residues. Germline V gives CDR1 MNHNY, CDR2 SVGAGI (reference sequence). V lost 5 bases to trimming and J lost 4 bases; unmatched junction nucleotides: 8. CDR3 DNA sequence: TGTGCCAGCAGTCCACGGGGGGGTCAATCAGATACGCAGTATTTT. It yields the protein CASSPRGGQSDTQYF.

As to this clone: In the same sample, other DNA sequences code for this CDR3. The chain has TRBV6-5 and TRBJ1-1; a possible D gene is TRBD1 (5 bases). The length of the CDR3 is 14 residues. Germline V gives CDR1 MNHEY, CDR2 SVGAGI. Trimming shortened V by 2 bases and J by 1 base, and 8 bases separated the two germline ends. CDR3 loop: CASSYSQGNTEAFF. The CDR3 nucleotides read TGTGCCAGCAGTTACAGTCAGGGGAACACTGAAGCTTTCTTT.

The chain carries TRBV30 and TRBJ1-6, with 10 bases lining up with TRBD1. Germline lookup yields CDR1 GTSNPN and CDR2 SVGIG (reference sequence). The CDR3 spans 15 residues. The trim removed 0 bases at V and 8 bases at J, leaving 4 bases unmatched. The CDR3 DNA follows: TGTGCCTGGAGTGTCTCCGGGACAGGGGATTCACCCCTCCACTTT. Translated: CAWSVSGTGDSPLHF. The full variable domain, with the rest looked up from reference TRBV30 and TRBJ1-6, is SQTIHQWPATLVQPVGSPLSLECTVEGTSNPNLYWYRQAAGRGLQLLFYSVGIGQISSEVPQNLSASRPQDRQFILSSKKLLLSDSGFYLCAWSVSGTGDSPLHFGNGTRLTVT.

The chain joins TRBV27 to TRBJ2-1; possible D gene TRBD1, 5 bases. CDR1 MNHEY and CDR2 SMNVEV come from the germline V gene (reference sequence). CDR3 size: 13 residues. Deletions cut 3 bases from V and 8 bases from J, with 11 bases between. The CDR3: CASSLGLGHEQFF. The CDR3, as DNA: TGTGCCAGCAGTTTGGGGCTAGGCCATGAGCAGTTCTTC.

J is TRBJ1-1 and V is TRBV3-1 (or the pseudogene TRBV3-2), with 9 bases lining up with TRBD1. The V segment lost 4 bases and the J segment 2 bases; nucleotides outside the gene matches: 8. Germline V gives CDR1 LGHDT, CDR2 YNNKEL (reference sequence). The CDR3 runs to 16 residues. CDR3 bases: TGTGCCAGCAGCCTCCGACAGGGGGGCGTCAACACTGAAGCTTTCTTT. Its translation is CASSLRQGGVNTEAFF.

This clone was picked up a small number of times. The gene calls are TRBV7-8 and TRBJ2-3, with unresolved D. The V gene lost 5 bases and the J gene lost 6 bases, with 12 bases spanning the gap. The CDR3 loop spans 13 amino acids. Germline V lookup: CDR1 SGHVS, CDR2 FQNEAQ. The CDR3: CASSLINKDTQYF. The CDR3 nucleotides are TGTGCCAGCAGCCTCATCAACAAGGATACGCAGTATTTT.

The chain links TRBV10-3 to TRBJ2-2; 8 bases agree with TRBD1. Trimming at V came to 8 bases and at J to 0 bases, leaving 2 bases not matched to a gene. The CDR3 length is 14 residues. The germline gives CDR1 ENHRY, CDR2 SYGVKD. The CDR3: CAIGQGPNTGELFF. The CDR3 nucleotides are TGTGCCATCGGACAGGGACCGAACACCGGGGAGCTGTTTTTT.

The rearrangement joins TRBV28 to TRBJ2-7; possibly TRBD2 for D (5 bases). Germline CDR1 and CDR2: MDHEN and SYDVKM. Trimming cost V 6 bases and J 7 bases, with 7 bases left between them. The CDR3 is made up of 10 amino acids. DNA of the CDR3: TGTGCCAGCAGCAGAGGGGAGCAGTACTTC. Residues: CASSRGEQYF.

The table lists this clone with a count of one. The CDR3 DNA reads TGTGCCAGCAGCTTGGTGGGGGCAGGGACAAGACTGCCGTACGAGCAGTACTTC. It yields the protein CASSLVGAGTRLPYEQYF. The chain has TRBV5-8 and TRBJ2-7; D is perhaps TRBD1 (6 bases). CDR1 SGHTS and CDR2 YDEGEE come from the germline V gene. Trimming pared 0 bases from V and 4 bases from J, leaving 23 bases between. The CDR3 contains 18 residues. The variable domain in full, with the rest retrieved from reference TRBV5-8 and TRBJ2-7, is EAGVTQSPTHLIKTRGQQATLRCSPISGHTSVYWYQQALGLGLQFLLWYDEGEERNRGNFPPRFSGRQFPNYSSELNVNALELEDSALYLCASSLVGAGTRLPYEQYFGPGTRLTVT.

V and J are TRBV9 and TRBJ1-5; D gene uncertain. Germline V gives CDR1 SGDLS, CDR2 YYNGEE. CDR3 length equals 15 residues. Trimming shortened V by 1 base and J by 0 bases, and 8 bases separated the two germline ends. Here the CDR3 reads CASSVMADSNQPQHF. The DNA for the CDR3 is TGTGCCAGCAGCGTAATGGCCGATAGCAATCAGCCCCAGCATTTT.

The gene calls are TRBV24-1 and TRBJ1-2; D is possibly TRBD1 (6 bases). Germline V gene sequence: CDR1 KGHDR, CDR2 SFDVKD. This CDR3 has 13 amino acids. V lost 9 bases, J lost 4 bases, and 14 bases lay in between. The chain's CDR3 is CATSQTGFYGYTF. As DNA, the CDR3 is TGTGCCACCTCCCAAACAGGGTTCTATGGCTACACCTTC.

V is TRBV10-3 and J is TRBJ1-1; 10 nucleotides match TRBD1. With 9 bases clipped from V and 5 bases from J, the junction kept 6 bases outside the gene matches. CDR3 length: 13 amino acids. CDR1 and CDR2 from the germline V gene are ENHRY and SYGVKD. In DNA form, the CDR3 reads TGTGCCATTGGGACAGGGGAAAAAACTGAAGCTTTCTTT. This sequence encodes CAIGTGEKTEAFF.

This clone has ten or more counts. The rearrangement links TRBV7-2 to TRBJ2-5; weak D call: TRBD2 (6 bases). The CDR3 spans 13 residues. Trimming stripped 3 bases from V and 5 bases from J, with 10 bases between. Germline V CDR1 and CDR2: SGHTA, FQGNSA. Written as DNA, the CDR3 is TGTGCCAGCAGCTTTCATGCGGGGGAGACCCAGTACTTC. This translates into CASSFHAGETQYF.

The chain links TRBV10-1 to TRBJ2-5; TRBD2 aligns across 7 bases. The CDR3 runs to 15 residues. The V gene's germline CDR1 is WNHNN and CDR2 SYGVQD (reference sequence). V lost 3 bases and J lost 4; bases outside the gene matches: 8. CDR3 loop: CASSESPGGVETQYF. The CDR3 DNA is TGCGCCAGCAGTGAATCGCCGGGAGGAGTAGAGACCCAGTACTTC.

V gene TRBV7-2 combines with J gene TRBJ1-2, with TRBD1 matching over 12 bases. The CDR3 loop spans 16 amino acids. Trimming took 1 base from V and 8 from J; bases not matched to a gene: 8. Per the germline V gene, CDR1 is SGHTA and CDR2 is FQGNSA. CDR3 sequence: CASSLGPGQGAHGYTF. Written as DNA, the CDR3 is TGTGCCAGCAGCTTAGGACCGGGACAGGGGGCCCACGGCTACACCTTC.

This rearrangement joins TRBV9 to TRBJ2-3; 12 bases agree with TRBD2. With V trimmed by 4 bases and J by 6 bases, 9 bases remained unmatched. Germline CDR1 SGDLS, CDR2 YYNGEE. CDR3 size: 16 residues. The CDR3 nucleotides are TGTGCCAGCAGCCCCGGGACTAGCGGGCCTCTTGATACGCAGTATTTT. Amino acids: CASSPGTSGPLDTQYF. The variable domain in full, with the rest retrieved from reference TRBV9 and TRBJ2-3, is DSGVTQTPKHLITATGQRVTLRCSPRSGDLSVYWYQQSLDQGLQFLIQYYNGEERAKGNILERFSAQQFPDLHSELNLSSLELGDSALYFCASSPGTSGPLDTQYFGPGTRLTVL.

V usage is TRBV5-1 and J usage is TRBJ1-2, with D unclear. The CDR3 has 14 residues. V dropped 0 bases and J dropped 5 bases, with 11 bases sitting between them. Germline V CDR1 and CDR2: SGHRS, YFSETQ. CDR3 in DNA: TGCGCCAGCAGCTTGGCCGAGGCACCTTATGGCTACACCTTC. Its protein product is CASSLAEAPYGYTF.

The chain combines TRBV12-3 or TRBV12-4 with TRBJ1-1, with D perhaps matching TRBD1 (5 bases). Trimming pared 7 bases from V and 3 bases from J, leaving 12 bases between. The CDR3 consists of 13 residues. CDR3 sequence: CASTLGADTEAFF. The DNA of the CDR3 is TGTGCCAGCACCCTAGGGGCAGACACTGAAGCTTTCTTT.

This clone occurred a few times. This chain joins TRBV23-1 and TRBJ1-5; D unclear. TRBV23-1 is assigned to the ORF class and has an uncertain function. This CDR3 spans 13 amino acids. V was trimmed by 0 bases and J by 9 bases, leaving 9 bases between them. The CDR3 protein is CASSQSRGWPQHF. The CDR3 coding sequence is TGCGCCAGCAGTCAATCGCGGGGATGGCCCCAGCATTTT.

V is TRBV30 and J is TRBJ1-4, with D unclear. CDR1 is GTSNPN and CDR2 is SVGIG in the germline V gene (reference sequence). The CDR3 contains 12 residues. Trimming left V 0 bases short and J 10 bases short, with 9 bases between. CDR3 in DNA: TGTGCCTGGAGTGTCGGCAGCGGAAAACTGTTTTTT. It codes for CAWSVGSGKLFF.

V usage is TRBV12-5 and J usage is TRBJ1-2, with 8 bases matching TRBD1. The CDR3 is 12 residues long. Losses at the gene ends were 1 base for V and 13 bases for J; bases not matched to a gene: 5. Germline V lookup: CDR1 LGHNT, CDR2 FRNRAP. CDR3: CASGLAADRATF. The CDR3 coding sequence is TGTGCTAGTGGTTTGGCGGCGGACAGGGCCACCTTC.

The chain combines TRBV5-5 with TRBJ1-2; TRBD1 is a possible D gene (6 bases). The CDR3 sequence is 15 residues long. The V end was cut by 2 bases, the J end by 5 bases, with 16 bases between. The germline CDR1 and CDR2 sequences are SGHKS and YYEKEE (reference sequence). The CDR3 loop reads CASSFSTGSGYGYTF. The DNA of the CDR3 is TGTGCCAGCAGCTTCTCTACAGGGTCCGGGTATGGCTACACCTTC.

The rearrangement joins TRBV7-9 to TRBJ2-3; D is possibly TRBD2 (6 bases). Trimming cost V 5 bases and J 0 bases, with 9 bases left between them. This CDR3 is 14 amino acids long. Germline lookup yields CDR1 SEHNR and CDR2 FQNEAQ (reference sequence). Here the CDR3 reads CASSPLASTDTQYF. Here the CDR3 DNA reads TGTGCCAGCAGCCCCCTAGCGAGCACAGATACGCAGTATTTT.

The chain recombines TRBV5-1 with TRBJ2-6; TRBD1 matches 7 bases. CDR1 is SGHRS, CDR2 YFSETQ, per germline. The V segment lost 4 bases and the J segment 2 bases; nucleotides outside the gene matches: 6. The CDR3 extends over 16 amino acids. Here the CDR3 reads CASSLRTGTGANVLTF. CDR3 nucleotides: TGCGCCAGCAGCCTCCGGACAGGAACTGGGGCCAACGTCCTGACTTTC.

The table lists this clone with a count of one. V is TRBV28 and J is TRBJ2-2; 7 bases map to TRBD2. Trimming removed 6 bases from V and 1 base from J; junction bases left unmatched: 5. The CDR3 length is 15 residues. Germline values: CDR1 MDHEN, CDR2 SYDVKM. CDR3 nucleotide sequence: TGTGCCAGCAGGGGATCGGGGGGGAACACCGGGGAGCTGTTTTTT. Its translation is CASRGSGGNTGELFF.

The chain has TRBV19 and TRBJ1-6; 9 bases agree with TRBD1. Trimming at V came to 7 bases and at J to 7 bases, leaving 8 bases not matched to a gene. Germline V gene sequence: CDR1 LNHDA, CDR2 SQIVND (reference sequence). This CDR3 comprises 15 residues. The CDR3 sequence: CASTPGDRANSPLHF. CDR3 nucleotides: TGTGCCAGTACTCCCGGGGACAGGGCGAATTCACCCCTCCACTTT. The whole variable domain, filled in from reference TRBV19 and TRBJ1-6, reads DGGITQSPKYLFRKEGQNVTLSCEQNLNHDAMYWYRQDPGQGLRLIYYSQIVNDFQKGDIAEGYSVSREKKESFPLTVTSAQKNPTAFYLCASTPGDRANSPLHFGNGTRLTVT.